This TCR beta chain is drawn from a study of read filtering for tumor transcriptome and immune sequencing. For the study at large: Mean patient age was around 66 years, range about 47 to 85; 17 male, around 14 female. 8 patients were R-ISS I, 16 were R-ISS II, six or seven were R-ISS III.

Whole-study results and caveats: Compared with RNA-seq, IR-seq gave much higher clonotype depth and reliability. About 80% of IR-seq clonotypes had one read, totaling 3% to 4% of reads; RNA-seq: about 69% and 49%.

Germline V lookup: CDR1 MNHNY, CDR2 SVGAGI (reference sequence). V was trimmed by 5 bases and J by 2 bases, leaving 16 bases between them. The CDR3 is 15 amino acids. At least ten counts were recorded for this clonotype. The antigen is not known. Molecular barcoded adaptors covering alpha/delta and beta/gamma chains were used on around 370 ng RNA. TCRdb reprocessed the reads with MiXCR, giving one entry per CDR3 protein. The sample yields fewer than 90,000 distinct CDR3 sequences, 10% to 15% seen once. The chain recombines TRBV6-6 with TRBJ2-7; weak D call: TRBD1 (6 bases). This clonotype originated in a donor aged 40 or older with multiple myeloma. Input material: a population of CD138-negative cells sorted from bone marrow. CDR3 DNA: TGTGCCAGCAGTCCTAGGGAGACAGGAACCTACGAGCAGTACTTC. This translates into CASSPRETGTYEQYF.